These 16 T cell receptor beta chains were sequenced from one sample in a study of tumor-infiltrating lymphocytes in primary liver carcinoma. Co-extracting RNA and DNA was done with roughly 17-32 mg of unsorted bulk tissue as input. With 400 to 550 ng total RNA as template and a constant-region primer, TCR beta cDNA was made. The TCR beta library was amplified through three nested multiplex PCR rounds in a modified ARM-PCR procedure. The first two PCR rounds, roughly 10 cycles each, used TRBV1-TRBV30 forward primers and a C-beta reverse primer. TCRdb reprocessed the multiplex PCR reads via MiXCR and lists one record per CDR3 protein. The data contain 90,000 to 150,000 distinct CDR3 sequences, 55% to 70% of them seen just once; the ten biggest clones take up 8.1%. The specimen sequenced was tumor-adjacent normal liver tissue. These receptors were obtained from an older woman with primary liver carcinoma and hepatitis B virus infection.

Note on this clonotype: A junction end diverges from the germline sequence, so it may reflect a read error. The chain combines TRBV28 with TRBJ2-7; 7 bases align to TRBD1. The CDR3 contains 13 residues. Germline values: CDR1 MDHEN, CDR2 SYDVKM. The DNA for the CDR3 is TGTGCCAGCAAAGGGGGCTCCCTCTACGAGCAATACTTC. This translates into CASKGGSLYEQYF.

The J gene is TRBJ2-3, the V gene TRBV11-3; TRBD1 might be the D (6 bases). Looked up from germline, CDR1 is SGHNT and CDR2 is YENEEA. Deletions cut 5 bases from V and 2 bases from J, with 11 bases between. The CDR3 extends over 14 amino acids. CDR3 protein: CASSHRTATDTQYF. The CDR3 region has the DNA TGTGCCAGCAGCCATAGGACAGCCACAGATACGCAGTATTTT. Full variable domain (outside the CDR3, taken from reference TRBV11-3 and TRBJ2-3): EAGVVQSPRYKIIEKKQPVAFWCNPISGHNTLYWYLQNLGQGPELLIRYENEEAVDDSQLPKDRFSAERLKGVDSTLKIQPAELGDSAVYLCASSHRTATDTQYFGPGTRLTVL.

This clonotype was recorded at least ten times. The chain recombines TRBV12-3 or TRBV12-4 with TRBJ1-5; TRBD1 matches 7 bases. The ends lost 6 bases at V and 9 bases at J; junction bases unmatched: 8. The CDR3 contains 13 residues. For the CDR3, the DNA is TGTGCCAGCAGCCGTAGACAGGGAGGGCCCCAGCATTTT. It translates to CASSRRQGGPQHF.

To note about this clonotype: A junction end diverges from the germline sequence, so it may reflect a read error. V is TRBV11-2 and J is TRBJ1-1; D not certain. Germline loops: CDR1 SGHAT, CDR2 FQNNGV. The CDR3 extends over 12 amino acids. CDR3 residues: CTSSLDNIEAFF. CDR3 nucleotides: TGTACCAGCAGCTTAGACAACATTGAAGCTTTCTTT.

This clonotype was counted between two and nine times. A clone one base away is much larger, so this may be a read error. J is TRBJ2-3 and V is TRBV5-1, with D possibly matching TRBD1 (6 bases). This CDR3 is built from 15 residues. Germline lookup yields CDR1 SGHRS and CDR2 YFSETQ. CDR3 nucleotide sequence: TGCGCCGGCAGCACCGGGACACTCGGGGCAGATACGCAGTATTTT. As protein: CAGSTGTLGADTQYF.

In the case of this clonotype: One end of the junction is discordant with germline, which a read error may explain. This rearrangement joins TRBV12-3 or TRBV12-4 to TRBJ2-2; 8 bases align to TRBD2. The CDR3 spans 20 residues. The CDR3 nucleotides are TGTGACAGCAGTCTTACCCACCCTAACGGGAGGGCCCCTTACACCAGGGAGCTGTTTTTT. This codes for CDSSLTHPNGRAPYTRELFF.

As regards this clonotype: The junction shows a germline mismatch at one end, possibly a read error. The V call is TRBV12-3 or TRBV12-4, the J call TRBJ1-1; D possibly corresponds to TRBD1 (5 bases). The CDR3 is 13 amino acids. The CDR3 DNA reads TGTGCCTGCAGGATGCAAGGACACACTGGAGCTTTCTTT. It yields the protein CACRMQGHTGAFF.

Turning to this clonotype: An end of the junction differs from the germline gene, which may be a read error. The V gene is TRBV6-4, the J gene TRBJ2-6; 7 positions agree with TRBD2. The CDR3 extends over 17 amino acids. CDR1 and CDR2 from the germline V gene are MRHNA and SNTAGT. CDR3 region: CASSDSPGGSGANVLAF. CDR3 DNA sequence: TGTGCCAGCAGTGACTCACCCGGGGGGTCTGGGGCCAACGTCCTGGCTTTT.

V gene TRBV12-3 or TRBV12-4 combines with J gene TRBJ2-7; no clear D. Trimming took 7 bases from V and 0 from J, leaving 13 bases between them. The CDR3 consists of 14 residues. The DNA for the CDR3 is TGTGCCAGCAAGAGGAAAGGGTACTCCTACGAGCAGTACTTC. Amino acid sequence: CASKRKGYSYEQYF.

CDR3 amino acids: CAMSHTLTGGDEQFF. The CDR3 region has the DNA TGTGCCATGAGCCACACACTAACGGGAGGCGATGAGCAGTTCTTC. The rearrangement links TRBV11-2 to TRBJ2-1; 7 bases are a match to TRBD2. The CDR3 contains 15 residues. The germline gives CDR1 SGHAT, CDR2 FQNNGV. V lost 10 bases and J lost 8; bases outside the gene matches: 17.

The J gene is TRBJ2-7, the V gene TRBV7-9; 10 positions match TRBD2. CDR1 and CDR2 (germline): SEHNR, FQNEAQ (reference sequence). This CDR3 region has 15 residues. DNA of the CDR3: TGTGTCGGCAGCCCACTAGCGGGGCACTCCTACGAGCAGTACTTC. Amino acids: CVGSPLAGHSYEQYF.

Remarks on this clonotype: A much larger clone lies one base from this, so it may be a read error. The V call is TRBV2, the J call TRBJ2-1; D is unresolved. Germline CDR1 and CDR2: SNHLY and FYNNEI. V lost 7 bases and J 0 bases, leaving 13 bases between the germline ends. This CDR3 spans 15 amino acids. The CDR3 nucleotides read TGTGCCAGCACCTCGGACGGTAGCTCCTACAATGAGCAGTTCTTC. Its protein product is CASTSDGSSYNEQFF.

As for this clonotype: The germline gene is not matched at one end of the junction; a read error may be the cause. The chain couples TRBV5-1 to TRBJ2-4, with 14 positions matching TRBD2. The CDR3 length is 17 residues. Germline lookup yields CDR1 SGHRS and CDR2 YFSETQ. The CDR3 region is CASSIPGLAGERNIKYF. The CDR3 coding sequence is TGCGCCAGCAGCATTCCGGGACTAGCGGGGGAGCGGAACATTAAGTACTTC. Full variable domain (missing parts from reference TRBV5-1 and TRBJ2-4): KAGVTQTPRYLIKTRGQQVTLSCSPISGHRSVSWYQQTPGQGLQFLFEYFSETQRNKGNFPGRFSGRQFSNSRSEMNVSTLELGDSALYLCASSIPGLAGERNIKYFGAGTRLSVL.

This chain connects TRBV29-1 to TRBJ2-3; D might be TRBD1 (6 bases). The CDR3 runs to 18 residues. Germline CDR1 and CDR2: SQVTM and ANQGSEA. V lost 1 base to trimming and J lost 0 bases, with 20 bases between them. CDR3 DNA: TGCAGCGTTGAAGCGTTGGGCATGGTGGGGGCTAGCACAGATACGCAGTATTTT. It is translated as CSVEALGMVGASTDTQYF.

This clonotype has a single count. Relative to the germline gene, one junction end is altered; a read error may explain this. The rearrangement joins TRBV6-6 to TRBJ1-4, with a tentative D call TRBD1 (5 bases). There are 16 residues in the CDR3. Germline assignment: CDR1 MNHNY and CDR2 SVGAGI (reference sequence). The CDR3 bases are TGTGCCCGCAGTTACTCGCCGGTGGGGCGGAATGAAAAACTGTTTTTC. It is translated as CARSYSPVGRNEKLFF.

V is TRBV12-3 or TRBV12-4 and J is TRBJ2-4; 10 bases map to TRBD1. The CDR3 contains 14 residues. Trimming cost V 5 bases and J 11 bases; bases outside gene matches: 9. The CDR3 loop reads CASSRPGQGHVQYF. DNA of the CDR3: TGTGCCAGCAGTCGACCGGGACAGGGGCACGTTCAGTACTTC.